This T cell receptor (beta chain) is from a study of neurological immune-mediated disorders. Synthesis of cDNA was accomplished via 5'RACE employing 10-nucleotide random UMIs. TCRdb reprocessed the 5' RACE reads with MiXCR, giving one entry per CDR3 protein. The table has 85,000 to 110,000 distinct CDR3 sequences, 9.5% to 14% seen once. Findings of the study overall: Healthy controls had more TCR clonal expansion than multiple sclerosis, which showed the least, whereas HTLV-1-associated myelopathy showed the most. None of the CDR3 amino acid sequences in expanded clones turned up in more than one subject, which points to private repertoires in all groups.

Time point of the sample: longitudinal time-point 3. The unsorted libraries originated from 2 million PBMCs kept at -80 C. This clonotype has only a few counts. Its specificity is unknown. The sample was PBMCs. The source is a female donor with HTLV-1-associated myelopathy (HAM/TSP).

The CDR3 loop is CSARELEDRYNEQFF. For the CDR3, the DNA is TGCAGTGCTAGAGAGCTCGAGGACAGGTACAATGAGCAGTTCTTC. This sequence joins TRBV20-1 and TRBJ2-1; 7 bases are a match to TRBD1. Germline CDR1 and CDR2: DFQATT and SNEGSKA (reference sequence). V was clipped by 0 bases and J by 4 bases; unmatched bases: 6. The CDR3 is made up of 15 amino acids.